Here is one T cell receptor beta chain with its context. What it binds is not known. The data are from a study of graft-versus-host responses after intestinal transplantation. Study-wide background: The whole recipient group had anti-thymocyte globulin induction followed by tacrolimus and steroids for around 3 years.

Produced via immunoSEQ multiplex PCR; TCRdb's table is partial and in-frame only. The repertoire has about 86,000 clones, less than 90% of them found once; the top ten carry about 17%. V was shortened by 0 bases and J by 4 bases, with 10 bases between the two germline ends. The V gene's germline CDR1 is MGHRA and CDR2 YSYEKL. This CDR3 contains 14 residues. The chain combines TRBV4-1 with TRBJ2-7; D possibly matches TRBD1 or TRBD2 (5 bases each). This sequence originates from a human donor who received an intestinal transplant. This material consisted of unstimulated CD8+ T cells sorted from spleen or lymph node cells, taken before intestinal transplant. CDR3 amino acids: CASSQDRWGYEQYF. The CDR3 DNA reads TGCGCCAGCAGCCAAGATCGGTGGGGGTACGAGCAGTACTTC.